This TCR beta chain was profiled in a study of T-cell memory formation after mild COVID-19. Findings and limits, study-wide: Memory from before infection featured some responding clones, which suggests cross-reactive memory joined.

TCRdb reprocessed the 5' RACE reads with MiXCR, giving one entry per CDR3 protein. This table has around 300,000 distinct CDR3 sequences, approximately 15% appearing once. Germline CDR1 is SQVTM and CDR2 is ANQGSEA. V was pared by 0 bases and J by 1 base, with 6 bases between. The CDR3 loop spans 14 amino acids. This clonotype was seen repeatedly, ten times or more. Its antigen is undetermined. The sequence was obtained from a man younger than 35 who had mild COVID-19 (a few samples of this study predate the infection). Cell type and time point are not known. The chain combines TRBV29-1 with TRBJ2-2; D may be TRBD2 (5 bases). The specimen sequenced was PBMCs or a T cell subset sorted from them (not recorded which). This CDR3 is CSVEDGGNTGELFF. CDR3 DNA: TGCAGCGTTGAAGATGGAGGGAACACCGGGGAGCTGTTTTTT.